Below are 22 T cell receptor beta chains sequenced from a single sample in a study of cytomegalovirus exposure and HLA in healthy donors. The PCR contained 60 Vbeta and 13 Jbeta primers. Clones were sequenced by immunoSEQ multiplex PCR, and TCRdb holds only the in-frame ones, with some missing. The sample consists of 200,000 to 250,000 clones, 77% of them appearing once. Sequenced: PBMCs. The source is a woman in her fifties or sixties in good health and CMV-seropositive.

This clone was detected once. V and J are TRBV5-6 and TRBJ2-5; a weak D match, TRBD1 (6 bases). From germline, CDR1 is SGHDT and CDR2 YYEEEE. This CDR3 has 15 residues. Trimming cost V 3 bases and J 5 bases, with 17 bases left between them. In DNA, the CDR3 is TGTGCCAGCAGCTCCCAACAGGGTGGTGGCGAGACCCAGTACTTC. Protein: CASSSQQGGGETQYF.

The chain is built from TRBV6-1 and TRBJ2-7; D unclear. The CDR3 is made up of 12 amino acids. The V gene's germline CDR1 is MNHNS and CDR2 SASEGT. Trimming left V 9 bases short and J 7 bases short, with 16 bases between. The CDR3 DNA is TGTGCCAGTAGAAGAACCACCGGGGAGCAGTACTTC. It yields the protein CASRRTTGEQYF.

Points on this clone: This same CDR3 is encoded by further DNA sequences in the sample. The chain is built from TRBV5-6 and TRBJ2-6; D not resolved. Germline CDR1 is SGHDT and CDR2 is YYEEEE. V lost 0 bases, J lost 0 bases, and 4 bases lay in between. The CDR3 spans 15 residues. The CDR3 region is CASSLGRSGANVLTF. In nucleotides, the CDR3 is TGTGCCAGCAGCTTGGGTCGCTCTGGGGCCAACGTCCTGACTTTC.

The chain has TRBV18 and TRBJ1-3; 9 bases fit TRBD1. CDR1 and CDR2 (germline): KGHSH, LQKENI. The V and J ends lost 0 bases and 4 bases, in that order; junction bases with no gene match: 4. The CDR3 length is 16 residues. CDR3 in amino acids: CASSPPGQGTGNTIYF. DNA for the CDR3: TGTGCCAGCTCACCACCCGGACAGGGGACGGGAAACACCATATATTTT.

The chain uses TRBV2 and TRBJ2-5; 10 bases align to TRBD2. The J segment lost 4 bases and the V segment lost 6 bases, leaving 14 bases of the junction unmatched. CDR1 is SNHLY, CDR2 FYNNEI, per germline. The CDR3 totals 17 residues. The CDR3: CASSTPRLAGLRETQYF. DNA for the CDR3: TGTGCCAGCAGCACACCCCGACTAGCGGGCCTTCGAGAGACCCAGTACTTC.

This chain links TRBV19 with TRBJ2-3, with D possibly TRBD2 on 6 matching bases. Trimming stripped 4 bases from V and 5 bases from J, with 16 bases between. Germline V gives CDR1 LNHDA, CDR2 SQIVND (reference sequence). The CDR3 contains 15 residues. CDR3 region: CASSTPGPGGDTQYF. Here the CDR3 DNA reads TGTGCCAGTAGTACCCCGGGCCCCGGGGGAGATACGCAGTATTTT.

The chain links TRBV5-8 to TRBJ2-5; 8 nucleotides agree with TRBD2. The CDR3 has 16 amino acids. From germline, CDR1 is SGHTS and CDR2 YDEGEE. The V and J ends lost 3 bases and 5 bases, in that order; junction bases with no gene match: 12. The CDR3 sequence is CASSSGDRAGGETQYF. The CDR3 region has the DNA TGTGCCAGCAGCTCGGGAGATCGGGCGGGGGGCGAGACCCAGTACTTC.

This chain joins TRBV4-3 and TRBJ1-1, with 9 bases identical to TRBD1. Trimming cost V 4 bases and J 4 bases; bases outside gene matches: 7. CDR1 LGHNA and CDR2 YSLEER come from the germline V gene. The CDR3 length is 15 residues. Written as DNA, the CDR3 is TGCGCCAGCAGCCGACGGGACAGGGAATTCACTGAAGCTTTCTTT. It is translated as CASSRRDREFTEAFF.

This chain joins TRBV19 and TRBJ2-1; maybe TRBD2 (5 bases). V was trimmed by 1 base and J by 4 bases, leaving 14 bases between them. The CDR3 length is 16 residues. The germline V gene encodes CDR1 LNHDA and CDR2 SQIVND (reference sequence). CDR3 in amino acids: CASSIGSGPEYNEQFF. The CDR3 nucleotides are TGTGCCAGTAGTATAGGCAGCGGCCCCGAGTACAATGAGCAGTTCTTC.

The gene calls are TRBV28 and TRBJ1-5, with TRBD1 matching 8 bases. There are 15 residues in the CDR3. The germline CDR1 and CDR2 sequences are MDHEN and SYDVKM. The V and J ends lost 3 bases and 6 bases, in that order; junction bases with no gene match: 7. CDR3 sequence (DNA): TGTGCCAGCAGTTTTTTCCAGGGGGCGAGTCAGCCCCAGCATTTT. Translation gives CASSFFQGASQPQHF.

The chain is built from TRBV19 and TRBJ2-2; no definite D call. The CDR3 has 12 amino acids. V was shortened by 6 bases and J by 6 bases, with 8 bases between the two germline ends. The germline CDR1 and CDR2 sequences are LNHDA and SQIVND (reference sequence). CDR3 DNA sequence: TGTGCCAGTAGGCTAGGCCCCGGGGAGCTGTTTTTT. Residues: CASRLGPGELFF.

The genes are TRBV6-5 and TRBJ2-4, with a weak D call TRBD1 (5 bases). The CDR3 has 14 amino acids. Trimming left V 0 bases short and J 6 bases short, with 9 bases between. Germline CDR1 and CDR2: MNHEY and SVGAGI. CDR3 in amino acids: CASSYSQGGNIQYF. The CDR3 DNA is TGTGCCAGCAGTTACTCCCAGGGCGGAAACATTCAGTACTTC.

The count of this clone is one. DNA of the CDR3: TGCGCCAGCAGCCTCCTTGGGCAGGACACTGAAGCTTTCTTT. Residues: CASSLLGQDTEAFF. The chain carries TRBV5-1 and TRBJ1-1, with D unresolved. Per germline, CDR1 SGHRS and CDR2 YFSETQ. This CDR3 is 14 amino acids long. The V gene lost 4 bases and the J gene lost 3 bases, with 13 bases spanning the gap.

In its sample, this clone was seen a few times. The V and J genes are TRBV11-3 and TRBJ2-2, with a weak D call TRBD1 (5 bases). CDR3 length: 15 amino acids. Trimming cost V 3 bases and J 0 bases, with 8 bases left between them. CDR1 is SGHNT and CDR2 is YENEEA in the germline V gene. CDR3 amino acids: CASSFDSANTGELFF. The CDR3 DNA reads TGTGCCAGCAGCTTTGACAGTGCGAACACCGGGGAGCTGTTTTTT.

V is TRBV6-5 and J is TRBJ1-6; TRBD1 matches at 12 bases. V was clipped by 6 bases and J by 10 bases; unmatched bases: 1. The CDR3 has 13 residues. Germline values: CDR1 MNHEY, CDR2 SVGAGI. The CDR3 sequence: CASRGTGGSPLHF. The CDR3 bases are TGTGCCAGCAGGGGGACAGGGGGCTCACCCCTCCACTTT.

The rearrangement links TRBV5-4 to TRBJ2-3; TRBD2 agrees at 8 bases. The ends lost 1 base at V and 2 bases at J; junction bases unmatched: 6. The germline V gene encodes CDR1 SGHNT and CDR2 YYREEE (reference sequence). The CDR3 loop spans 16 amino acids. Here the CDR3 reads CASSLRAGGHTDTQYF. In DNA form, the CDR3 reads TGTGCCAGCAGCTTGAGGGCGGGGGGCCACACAGATACGCAGTATTTT.

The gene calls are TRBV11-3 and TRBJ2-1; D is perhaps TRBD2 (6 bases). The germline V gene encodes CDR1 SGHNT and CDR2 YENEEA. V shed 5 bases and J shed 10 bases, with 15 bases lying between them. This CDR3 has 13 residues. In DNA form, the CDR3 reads TGTGCCAGCAGCCGTTACCACAGCGGGGAGCAGTTCTTC. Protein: CASSRYHSGEQFF.

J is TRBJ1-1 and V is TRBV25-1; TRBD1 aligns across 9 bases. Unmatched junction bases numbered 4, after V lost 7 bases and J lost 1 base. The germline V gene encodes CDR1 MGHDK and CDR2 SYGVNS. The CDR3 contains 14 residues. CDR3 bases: TGTGCCAGCACCTCGGACAGGGGGAACACTGAAGCTTTCTTT. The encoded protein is CASTSDRGNTEAFF.

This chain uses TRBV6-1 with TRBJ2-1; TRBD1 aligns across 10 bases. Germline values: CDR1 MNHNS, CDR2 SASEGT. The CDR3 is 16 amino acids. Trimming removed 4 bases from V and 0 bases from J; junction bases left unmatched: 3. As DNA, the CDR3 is TGTGCCAGCAGTGGACAGGGGGCGAGCTCCTACAATGAGCAGTTCTTC. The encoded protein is CASSGQGASSYNEQFF.

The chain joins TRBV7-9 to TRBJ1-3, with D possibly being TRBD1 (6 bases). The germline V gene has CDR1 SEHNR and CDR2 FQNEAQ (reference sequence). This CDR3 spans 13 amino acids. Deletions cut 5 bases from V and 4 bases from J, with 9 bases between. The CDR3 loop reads CASSQQGGNTIYF. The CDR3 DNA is TGTGCCAGCAGCCAACAGGGAGGAAACACCATATATTTT.

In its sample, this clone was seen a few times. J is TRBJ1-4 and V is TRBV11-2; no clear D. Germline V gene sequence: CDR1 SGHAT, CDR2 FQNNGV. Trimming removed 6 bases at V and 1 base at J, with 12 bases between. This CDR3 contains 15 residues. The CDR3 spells CASRLTHKTNEKLFF. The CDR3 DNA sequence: TGTGCCAGCAGGCTTACCCACAAAACTAATGAAAAACTGTTTTTT.

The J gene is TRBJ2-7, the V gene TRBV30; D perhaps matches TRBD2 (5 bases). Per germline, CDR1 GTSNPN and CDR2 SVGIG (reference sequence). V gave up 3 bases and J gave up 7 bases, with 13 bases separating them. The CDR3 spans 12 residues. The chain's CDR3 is CAWRRERTEQYF. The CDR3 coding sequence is TGTGCCTGGAGACGGGAACGTACGGAGCAGTACTTC. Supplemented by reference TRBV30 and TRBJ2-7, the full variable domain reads SQTIHQWPATLVQPVGSPLSLECTVEGTSNPNLYWYRQAAGRGLQLLFYSVGIGQISSEVPQNLSASRPQDRQFILSSKKLLLSDSGFYLCAWRRERTEQYFGPGTRLTVT.